Listed below are T cell receptor beta chains from one sample, sequenced in a study of T cell responses to AZD1222 COVID-19 vaccine. Clones were sequenced by immunoSEQ multiplex PCR, and TCRdb holds only the in-frame ones, with some missing. The repertoire holds 75,000 to 100,000 clones, with about 89% as singletons. Sequenced here: peripheral blood, sampled on day 0 of AZD1222 vaccination. These receptor sequences come from an adult in good health. The CDR3 runs from the conserved cysteine through the conserved F or W. Clone size is given for some rows only: seen once, a few or many times, or a class if the clone is expanded.

clone size,J gene,V gene,CDR3 protein
.,TRBJ1-2,TRBV6-2/TRBV6-3,CASSSLIDSRAGYTF
.,TRBJ1-1,TRBV28,CASTQGGSLGAAEAFF
.,TRBJ1-1,TRBV5-8,CASTLIQGNTEAFF
.,TRBJ1-2,TRBV5-4,CASSLSGSLYGYTF
.,TRBJ2-3,TRBV5-1,CASSLIGGGGTQYF
few,TRBJ1-6,TRBV12-5,CASARVGTQNSPLHF
few,TRBJ1-1,TRBV27,CASSSGAKWAEAFF
.,TRBJ2-2,TRBV5-6,CASRSTGANTGELFF
.,TRBJ1-1,TRBV29-1,CSVDLRQGEAFF
.,TRBJ2-1,TRBV9,CASSRDRPGLEVREQFF
few,TRBJ2-1,TRBV6-1,CASSETSGVSEQFF
.,TRBJ2-7,TRBV18,CASSPTDYSGNQYEQYF
.,TRBJ2-1,TRBV15,CATSRYRASYNEQFF
.,TRBJ2-2,TRBV14,CASSPDRGGTGELFF
.,TRBJ2-7,TRBV3-1/TRBV3-2,CASSPRQPLVIHF
.,TRBJ1-2,TRBV7-8,CASSLARTGLYGYTF
.,TRBJ2-1,TRBV5-1,CASSLDRNEQFF
.,TRBJ1-3,TRBV4-1,CASSPARGNTIYF
.,TRBJ2-7,TRBV7-2,CASTVRLGDRGSHEQYF
.,TRBJ1-2,TRBV12-3/TRBV12-4,CASSLVRDQGYTF
.,TRBJ1-2,TRBV4-3,CASSQDRGISFGYTF
.,TRBJ2-5,TRBV6-2/TRBV6-3,CASSYSGAYQETQYF
.,TRBJ2-3,TRBV5-6,CASSLTQTSTDTQYF